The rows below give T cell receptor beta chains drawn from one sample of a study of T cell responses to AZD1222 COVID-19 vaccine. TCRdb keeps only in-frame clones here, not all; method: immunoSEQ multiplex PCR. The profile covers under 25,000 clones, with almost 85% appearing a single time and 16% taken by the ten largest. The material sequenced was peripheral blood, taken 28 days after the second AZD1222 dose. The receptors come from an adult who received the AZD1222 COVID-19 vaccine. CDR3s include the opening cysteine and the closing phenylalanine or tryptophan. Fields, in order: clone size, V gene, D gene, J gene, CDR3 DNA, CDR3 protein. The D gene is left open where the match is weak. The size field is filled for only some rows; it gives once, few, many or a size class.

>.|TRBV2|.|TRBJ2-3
TGTGCCAGCAGTCTCAGTAAGATGGCAGATACGCAGTATTTT
CASSLSKMADTQYF
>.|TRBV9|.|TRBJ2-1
TGTGCCAGCAGCGTAGGACAAGCTAAGGGCAATGAGCAGTTCTTC
CASSVGQAKGNEQFF
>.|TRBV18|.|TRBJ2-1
TGTGCCAGCTCACCGAGGACAGGGAGGGATGAGCAGTTCTTC
CASSPRTGRDEQFF
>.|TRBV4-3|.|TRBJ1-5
TGCGCCAGCAGCTCGGGCCTCTACCAGCATTTT
CASSSGLYQHF
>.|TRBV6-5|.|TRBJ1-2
TGTGCCAGCATGGTCAGTAGATATGGCTACACCTTC
CASMVSRYGYTF
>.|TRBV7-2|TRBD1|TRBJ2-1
TGTGCCAGCAGCTTGGGACAGGGGGCGCGCCCAATGGATGAGCAGTTCTTC
CASSLGQGARPMDEQFF
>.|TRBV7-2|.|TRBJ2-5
TGTGCCAGCAGCCCAAAGGGCGGGGGCATGGAGGGTTGGGAGACCCAGTACTTC
CASSPKGGGMEGWETQYF
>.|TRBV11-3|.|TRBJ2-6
TGTGCCAGCAGCTTAGACGGCCTTGTTTTTAGCTCTGGGGCCAACGTCCTGACTTTC
CASSLDGLVFSSGANVLTF
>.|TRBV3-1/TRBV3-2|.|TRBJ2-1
TGTGCCAGCAGCCAAGGTTCTCCCGAGGGTCAGTTCTTC
CASSQGSPEGQFF
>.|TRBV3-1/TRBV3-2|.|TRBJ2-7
TGTGCCAGCAGCCGGGACCGAGCCGGTAGTTCTGACGAGCAGTACTTC
CASSRDRAGSSDEQYF
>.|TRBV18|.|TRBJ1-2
TGTGCCAGCTCACCACCAGGCAGGGGCGCCCATGGCTACACCTTC
CASSPPGRGAHGYTF
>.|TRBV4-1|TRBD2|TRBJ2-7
TGCGCCAGCAGCCAAGTGCTAGCGGGAGCGGGTTCCTACGAGCAGTACTTC
CASSQVLAGAGSYEQYF
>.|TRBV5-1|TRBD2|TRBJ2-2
TGCGCCAGCAGCCCGGGACTAGCGGGATCGGCCGGGGAGCTGTTTTTT
CASSPGLAGSAGELFF
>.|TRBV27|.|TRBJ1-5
TGTGCCAGCAGGACTACAGGGTTGAGCAATCAGCCCCAGCATTTT
CASRTTGLSNQPQHF
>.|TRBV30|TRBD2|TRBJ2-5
TGTGCCTGGAGTTCGGGGGGATGGACCCAGTACTTC
CAWSSGGWTQYF
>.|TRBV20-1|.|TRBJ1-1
TGCAGTGCTAGTCCCGACCTTAACACTGAAGCTTTCTTT
CSASPDLNTEAFF
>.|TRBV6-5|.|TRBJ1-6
TGTGCCAGCAGCACCACGAGGGATTCACCCCTCCACTTT
CASSTTRDSPLHF
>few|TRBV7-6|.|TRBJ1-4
TGTGCCAGCAGCCCGCATCCTTACGAAGGTAATGAAAAACTGTTTTTT
CASSPHPYEGNEKLFF
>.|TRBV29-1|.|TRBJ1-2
TGCAGCGTCGGGACGAGGGGGGCTAATTATGGCTACACCTTC
CSVGTRGANYGYTF
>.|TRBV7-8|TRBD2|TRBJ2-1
TGTGCCAGCAGCACCTCTTGGGGCGGGAGTAGCTACAATGAGCAGTTCTTC
CASSTSWGGSSYNEQFF
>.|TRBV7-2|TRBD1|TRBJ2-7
TGTGCCAGCAGCCTCGGACAGGAAGACGAGCAGTACTTC
CASSLGQEDEQYF
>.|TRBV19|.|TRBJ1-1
TGTGCCAGTAGTATGCGGCAGAACACTGAAGCTTTCTTT
CASSMRQNTEAFF
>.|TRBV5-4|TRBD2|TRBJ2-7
TGTGCCAGCAGCTTGGTAGCGGGGGCTTCCTACGAGCAGTACTTC
CASSLVAGASYEQYF
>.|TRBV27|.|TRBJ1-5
TGTGCCACCCGACGGAGTGACGGCAATCAGCCCCAGCATTTT
CATRRSDGNQPQHF
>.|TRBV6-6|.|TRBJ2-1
TGTGCCAGCAGTTTAGAGGGACCCACCTACAATGAGCAGTTCTTC
CASSLEGPTYNEQFF